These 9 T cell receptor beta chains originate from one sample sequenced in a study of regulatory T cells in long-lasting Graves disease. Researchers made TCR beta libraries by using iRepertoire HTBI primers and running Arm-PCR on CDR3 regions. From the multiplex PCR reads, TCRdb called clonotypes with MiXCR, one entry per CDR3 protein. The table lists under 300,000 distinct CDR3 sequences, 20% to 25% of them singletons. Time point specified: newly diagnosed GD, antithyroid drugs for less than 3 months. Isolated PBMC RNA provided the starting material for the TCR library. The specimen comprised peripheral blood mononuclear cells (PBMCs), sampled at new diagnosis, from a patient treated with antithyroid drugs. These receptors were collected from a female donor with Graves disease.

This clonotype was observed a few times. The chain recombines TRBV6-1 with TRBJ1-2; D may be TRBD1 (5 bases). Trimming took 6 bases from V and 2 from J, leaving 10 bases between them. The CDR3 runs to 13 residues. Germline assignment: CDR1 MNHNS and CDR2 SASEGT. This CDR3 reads CASSPPGNYGYTF. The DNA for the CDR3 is TGTGCCAGCAGCCCTCCAGGGAACTATGGCTACACCTTC.

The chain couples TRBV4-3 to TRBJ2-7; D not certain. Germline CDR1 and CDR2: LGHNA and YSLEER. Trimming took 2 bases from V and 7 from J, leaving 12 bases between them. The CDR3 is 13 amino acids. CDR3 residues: CASSQSTGLEQYF. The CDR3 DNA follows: TGCGCCAGCAGCCAAAGCACGGGTTTGGAGCAGTACTTC.

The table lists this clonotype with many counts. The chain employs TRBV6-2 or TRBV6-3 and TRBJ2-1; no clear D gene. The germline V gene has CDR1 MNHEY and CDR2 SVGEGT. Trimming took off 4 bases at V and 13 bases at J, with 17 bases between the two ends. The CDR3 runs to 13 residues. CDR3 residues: CASSFPGTPGQFF. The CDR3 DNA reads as TGTGCCAGCAGTTTCCCTGGAACGCCCGGACAGTTCTTC.

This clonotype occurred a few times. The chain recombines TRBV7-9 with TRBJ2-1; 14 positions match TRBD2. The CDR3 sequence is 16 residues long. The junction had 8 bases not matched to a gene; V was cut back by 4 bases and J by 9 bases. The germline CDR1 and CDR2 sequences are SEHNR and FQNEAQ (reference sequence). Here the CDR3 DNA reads TGTGCCAGCAGCTCAATGACTAGCGGGAGGGCCCTTGAGCAGTTCTTC. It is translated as CASSSMTSGRALEQFF.

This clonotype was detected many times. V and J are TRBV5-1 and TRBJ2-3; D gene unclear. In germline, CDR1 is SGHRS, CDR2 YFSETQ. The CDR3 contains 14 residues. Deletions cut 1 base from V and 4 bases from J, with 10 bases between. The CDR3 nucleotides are TGCGCCAGCAGCTTGAGGCTTTCCCCAGATACGCAGTATTTT. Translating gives CASSLRLSPDTQYF.

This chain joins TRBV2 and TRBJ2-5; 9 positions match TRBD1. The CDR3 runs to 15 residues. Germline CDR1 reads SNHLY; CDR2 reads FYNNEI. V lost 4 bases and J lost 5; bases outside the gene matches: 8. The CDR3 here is CASSASTGGGETQYF. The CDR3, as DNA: TGTGCCAGCAGTGCCTCTACAGGGGGCGGGGAGACCCAGTACTTC.

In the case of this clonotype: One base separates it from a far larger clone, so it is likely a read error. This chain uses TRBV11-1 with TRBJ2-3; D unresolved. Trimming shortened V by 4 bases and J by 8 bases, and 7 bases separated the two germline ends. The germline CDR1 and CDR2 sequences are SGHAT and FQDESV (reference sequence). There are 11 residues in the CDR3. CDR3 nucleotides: TGTGCCAGCAGCTCGAAAGGTACGCAGTATTTT. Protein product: CASSSKGTQYF. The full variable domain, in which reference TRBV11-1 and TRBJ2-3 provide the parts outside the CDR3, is EAEVAQSPRYKITEKSQAVAFWCDPISGHATLYWYRQILGQGPELLVQFQDESVVDDSQLPKDRFSAERLKGVDSTLKIQPAELGDSAMYLCASSSKGTQYFGPGTRLTVL.

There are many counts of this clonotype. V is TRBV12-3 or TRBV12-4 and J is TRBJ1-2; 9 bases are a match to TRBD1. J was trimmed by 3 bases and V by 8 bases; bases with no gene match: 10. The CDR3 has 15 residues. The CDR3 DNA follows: TGTGCCAGCGGGACGACAGGGGGGTGGGACTATGGCTACACCTTC. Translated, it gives CASGTTGGWDYGYTF.

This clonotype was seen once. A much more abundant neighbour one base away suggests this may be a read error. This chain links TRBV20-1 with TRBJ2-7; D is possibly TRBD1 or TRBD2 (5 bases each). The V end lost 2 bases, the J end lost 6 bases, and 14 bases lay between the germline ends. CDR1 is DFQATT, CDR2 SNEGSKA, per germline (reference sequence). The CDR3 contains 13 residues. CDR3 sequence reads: CSARPGPYCEQYF. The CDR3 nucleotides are TGCAGTGCTAGACCGGGACCTTACTGCGAGCAGTACTTC.